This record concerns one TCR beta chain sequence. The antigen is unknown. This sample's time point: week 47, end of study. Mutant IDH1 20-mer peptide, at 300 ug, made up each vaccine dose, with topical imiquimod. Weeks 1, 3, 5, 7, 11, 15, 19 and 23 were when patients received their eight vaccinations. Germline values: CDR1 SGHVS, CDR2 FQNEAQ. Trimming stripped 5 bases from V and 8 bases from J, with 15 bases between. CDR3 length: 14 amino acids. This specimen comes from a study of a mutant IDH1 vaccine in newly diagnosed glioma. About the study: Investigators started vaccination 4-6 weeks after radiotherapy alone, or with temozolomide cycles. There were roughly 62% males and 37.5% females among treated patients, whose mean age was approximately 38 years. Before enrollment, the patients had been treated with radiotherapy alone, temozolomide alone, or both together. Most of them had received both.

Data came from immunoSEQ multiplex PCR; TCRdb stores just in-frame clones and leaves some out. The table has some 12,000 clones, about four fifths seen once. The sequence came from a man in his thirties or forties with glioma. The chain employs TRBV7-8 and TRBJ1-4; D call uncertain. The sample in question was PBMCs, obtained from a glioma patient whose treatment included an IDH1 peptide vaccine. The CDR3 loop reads CASSPQDGGEKLFF. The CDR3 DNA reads TGTGCCAGCAGCCCCCAGGACGGTGGAGAAAAACTGTTTTTT.